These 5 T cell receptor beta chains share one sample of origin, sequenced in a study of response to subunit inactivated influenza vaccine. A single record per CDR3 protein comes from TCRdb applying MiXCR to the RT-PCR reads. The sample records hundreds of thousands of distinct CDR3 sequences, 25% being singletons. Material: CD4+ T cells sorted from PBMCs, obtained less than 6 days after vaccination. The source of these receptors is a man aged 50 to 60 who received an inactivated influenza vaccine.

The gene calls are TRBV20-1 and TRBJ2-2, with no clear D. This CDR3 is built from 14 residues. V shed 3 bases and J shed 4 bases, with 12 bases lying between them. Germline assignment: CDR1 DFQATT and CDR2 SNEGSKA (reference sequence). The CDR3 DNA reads TGCAGTGCTAGTAGTGTACCGGGCACCGGGGAGCTGTTTTTT. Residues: CSASSVPGTGELFF.

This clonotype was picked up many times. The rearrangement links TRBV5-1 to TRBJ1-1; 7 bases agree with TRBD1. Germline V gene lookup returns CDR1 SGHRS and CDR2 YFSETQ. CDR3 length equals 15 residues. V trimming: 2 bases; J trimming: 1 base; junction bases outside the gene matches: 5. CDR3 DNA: TGCGCCAGCAGCTTACAGGGGCCTGGGAACACTGAAGCTTTCTTT. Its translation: CASSLQGPGNTEAFF. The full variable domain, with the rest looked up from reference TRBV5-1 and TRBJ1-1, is KAGVTQTPRYLIKTRGQQVTLSCSPISGHRSVSWYQQTPGQGLQFLFEYFSETQRNKGNFPGRFSGRQFSNSRSEMNVSTLELGDSALYLCASSLQGPGNTEAFFGQGTRLTVV.

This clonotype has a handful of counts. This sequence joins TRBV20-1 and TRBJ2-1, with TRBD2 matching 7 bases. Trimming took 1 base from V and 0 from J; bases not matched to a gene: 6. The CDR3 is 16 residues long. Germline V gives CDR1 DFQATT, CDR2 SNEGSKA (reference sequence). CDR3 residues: CSARGYLAVSYNEQFF. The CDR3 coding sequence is TGCAGTGCTAGAGGATATCTAGCGGTCTCCTACAATGAGCAGTTCTTC.

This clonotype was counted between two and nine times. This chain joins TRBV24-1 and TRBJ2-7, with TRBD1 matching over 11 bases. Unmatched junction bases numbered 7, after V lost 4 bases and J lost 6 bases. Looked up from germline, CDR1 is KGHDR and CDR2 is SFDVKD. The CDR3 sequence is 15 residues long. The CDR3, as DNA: TGTGCCACCAGTGACCCAGGACAGGGGGCGAGCGAGCAGTACTTC. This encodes CATSDPGQGASEQYF.

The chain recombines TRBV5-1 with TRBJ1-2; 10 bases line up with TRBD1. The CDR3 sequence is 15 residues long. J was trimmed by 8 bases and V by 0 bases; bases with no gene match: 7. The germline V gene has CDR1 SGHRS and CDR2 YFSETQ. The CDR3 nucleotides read TGCGCCAGCAGCTTGGAGGGACAGGGGACGAGAGGCTACACCTTC. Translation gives CASSLEGQGTRGYTF.